The rows below give T cell receptor beta chains drawn from one sample of a study of radiotherapy plus CTLA-4 blockade in lung cancer. This table comes from immunoSEQ multiplex PCR, and its TCRdb copy is limited to in-frame clones, with some not included. There are about 73,000 clones in the sample; more than 75% occur only once, and 35% to 50% lies in the top ten. The sample here was peripheral blood, taken from a patient treated with radiotherapy plus ipilimumab. The receptors here all came from a human donor with non-small cell lung cancer that progressed on radiotherapy plus ipilimumab. Both conserved end residues are part of each CDR3. A D gene is named only where the DNA matches it firmly. Some rows have no size entry. The others give once, few or many, or a class for an expanded clone.

d_call	v_call	clone_size	j_call	cdr3_nt	cdr3_aa
-	TRBV15	-	TRBJ2-7	TGTGCCACCAGCAGACCGACCGGGGGATACGAGCAGTACTTC	CATSRPTGGYEQYF
-	TRBV27	-	TRBJ2-3	TGTGCCAGCAGTTTAATAGCGGACACAGATACGCAGTATTTT	CASSLIADTDTQYF
TRBD1	TRBV27	once	TRBJ2-3	TGTGCCAGCAGCCGAGGACAGGGGGGATGGACAGATACGCAGTATTTT	CASSRGQGGWTDTQYF
TRBD1	TRBV29-1	-	TRBJ2-2	TGCAGCGTTGAGGGACAGGGGGCGGTCGGGGAGCTGTTTTTT	CSVEGQGAVGELFF
-	TRBV28	-	TRBJ1-2	TGTGCCAGCAGTTTCTCCCGGGGGAGGCCTACTAACTATGGCTACACCTTC	CASSFSRGRPTNYGYTF
TRBD1	TRBV2	-	TRBJ1-2	TGTGCCAGCAGTACTCCCCGGACAGGGGATGGCTATGGCTACACCTTC	CASSTPRTGDGYGYTF
-	TRBV25-1	once	TRBJ1-2	TGTGCCAGCAGCTCCGGGACCCCCCGGCATGGCTACACCTTC	CASSSGTPRHGYTF
TRBD2	TRBV11-2	-	TRBJ2-5	TGTGCCAGCAGCCGTCGACTAGCGGGAGAGACCCAGTACTTC	CASSRRLAGETQYF
TRBD1	TRBV25-1	-	TRBJ2-2	TGTGCCAGCAGTGACGGGACAGGGCGAACCGGGGAGCTGTTTTTT	CASSDGTGRTGELFF
TRBD1	TRBV29-1	-	TRBJ1-5	TGCAGCGTGGTGACAGGGCCCAGCAATCAGCCCCAGCATTTT	CSVVTGPSNQPQHF
-	TRBV5-4	-	TRBJ1-1	TGTGCCAGCAGCTTGGGGGCAGCGAACACTGAAGCTTTCTTT	CASSLGAANTEAFF
TRBD2	TRBV2	-	TRBJ2-3	TGTGCCAGCAGTGGCCCCGGACTAGCGGGTCTCACAGATACGCAGTATTTT	CASSGPGLAGLTDTQYF
-	TRBV30	-	TRBJ2-6	TGTGCCTGGATCGGGCCAGGGGCCAACGTCCTGACTTTC	CAWIGPGANVLTF
-	TRBV2	-	TRBJ1-1	TGTGCCAGCAGTCCACAGAGAAACACTGAAGCTTTCTTT	CASSPQRNTEAFF
-	TRBV10-3	-	TRBJ2-5	TGTGCCATCAGTTTATCAGGGGTAGAGACCCAGTACTTC	CAISLSGVETQYF
-	TRBV5-4	-	TRBJ2-5	TGTGCCAGCATGCAGGGTTGGCAGAAAGAGACCCAGTACTTC	CASMQGWQKETQYF
TRBD2	TRBV5-6	-	TRBJ2-2	TGTGCCAGCAGCTCAAGCGGGAGGTTCACCGGGGAGCTGTTTTTT	CASSSSGRFTGELFF
-	TRBV10-3	-	TRBJ1-4	TGTGCCATCAGTGAGTACGGAACAACTAATGAAAAACTGTTTTTT	CAISEYGTTNEKLFF
TRBD2	TRBV7-9	-	TRBJ2-3	TGTGCCAGCAGCCCTAGCGGGGTGGGCACAGATACGCAGTATTTT	CASSPSGVGTDTQYF
-	TRBV6-1	once	TRBJ1-1	TGTGCCAGCAGTGAAAGGAGGGGGTACACTGAAGCTTTCTTT	CASSERRGYTEAFF
-	TRBV7-3	-	TRBJ1-3	TGTGCCAGCAGCTTAGACGGGGGGTCCTCTGGAAACACCATATATTTT	CASSLDGGSSGNTIYF
-	TRBV19	-	TRBJ1-5	TGTGCCAGTAGTATAGCCAGGGGTCAAGGGCCCCAGCATTTT	CASSIARGQGPQHF
TRBD2	TRBV7-3	-	TRBJ2-1	TGTGCCAGCAGCCCGAGGGGCCCGGGACTAGCGGGAGTTACTGAGCAGTTCTTC	CASSPRGPGLAGVTEQFF